This passage covers 20 T cell receptor beta chains from one sample sequenced in a study of T cells in Graves' hyperthyroidism and ophthalmopathy. The source material, RNA transcripts, was used to amplify TCR beta CDR3 regions. The HTBI primer set was used in a first-round RT-PCR of the TCR CDR3. One entry per CDR3 protein, called by TCRdb with MiXCR from the multiplex PCR reads. Among fewer than 450,000 distinct CDR3 sequences listed, over 11% were seen once. Sequenced material: blood. The receptors derive from a man aged 45-60 years with Graves' ophthalmopathy.

This chain joins TRBV24-1 and TRBJ2-7, with D uncertain. The V gene lost 2 bases and the J gene lost 0 bases, with 7 bases spanning the gap. The CDR3 is 14 amino acids. The V gene's germline CDR1 is KGHDR and CDR2 SFDVKD. CDR3 loop: CATSDSGLSYEQYF. DNA for the CDR3: TGTGCCACCAGTGATTCCGGCCTCTCCTACGAGCAGTACTTC.

In regard to this clonotype: A much larger clonotype is one base distant, so this may be a read error. The V and J genes are TRBV30 and TRBJ1-2; D is ambiguous. CDR1 and CDR2 (germline): GTSNPN, SVGIG (reference sequence). The V end was cut by 2 bases, the J end by 8 bases, with 15 bases between. This CDR3 comprises 13 residues. CDR3: CAWSQTVGLGYTF. The DNA for the CDR3 is TGTGCCTGGAGTCAAACAGTGGGTTTGGGCTACACCTTC.

The gene calls are TRBV4-2 and TRBJ2-1; D is perhaps TRBD2 (6 bases). V lost 5 bases and J lost 8, with 13 bases in between. The germline V gene has CDR1 LGHNA and CDR2 YNFKEQ. This CDR3 has 13 residues. The CDR3 loop reads CASSTGSQDEQFF. CDR3 bases: TGTGCCAGCAGCACCGGGAGCCAGGATGAGCAGTTCTTC.

This clonotype was picked up many times. This chain uses TRBV3-1 with TRBJ1-1, with D perhaps matching TRBD1 (6 bases). This CDR3 is built from 12 residues. Trimming pared 8 bases from V and 1 base from J, leaving 8 bases between. Germline CDR1 is LGHDT and CDR2 is YNNKEL (reference sequence). The CDR3 region has the DNA TGTGCCAGCGTAGGGGGGAACACTGAAGCTTTCTTT. As protein: CASVGGNTEAFF.

This clonotype was recorded at least ten times. The V gene is TRBV20-1, the J gene TRBJ2-1; D perhaps matches TRBD2 (6 bases). Germline V CDR1 and CDR2: DFQATT, SNEGSKA (reference sequence). The CDR3 contains 13 residues. V was trimmed by 8 bases and J by 7 bases, leaving 18 bases between them. The CDR3 protein is CSLRRAPGNEQFF. CDR3 sequence (DNA): TGCAGTCTTCGGAGGGCCCCCGGGAATGAGCAGTTCTTC.

The chain couples TRBV9 to TRBJ2-2; 7 nucleotides line up with TRBD2. The CDR3 extends over 18 amino acids. V lost 0 bases and J lost 4; bases outside the gene matches: 12. The germline CDR1 and CDR2 sequences are SGDLS and YYNGEE. In DNA form, the CDR3 reads TGTGCCAGCAGCGTAGTTAGCGGGTCGACGTTGGGCACCGGGGAGCTGTTTTTT. As protein: CASSVVSGSTLGTGELFF. The variable domain in full, completed from reference TRBV9 and TRBJ2-2, reads DSGVTQTPKHLITATGQRVTLRCSPRSGDLSVYWYQQSLDQGLQFLIQYYNGEERAKGNILERFSAQQFPDLHSELNLSSLELGDSALYFCASSVVSGSTLGTGELFFGEGSRLTVL.

The rearrangement joins TRBV10-1 to TRBJ2-1, with D possibly matching TRBD2 (6 bases). Germline V gene sequence: CDR1 WNHNN, CDR2 SYGVQD (reference sequence). The V gene lost 6 bases and the J gene lost 7 bases, with 13 bases spanning the gap. CDR3 length: 13 residues. DNA for the CDR3: TGCGCCAGCAGCGCGGGATCGGGGAATGAGCAGTTCTTC. Encoded protein: CASSAGSGNEQFF.

This clonotype was found many times. This chain joins TRBV5-1 and TRBJ2-3, with D tentatively TRBD1 (7 bases). V lost 0 bases to trimming and J lost 6 bases, with 17 bases between them. The germline gives CDR1 SGHRS, CDR2 YFSETQ. The CDR3 has 16 residues. CDR3 residues: CASSLARGRGADTQYF. The CDR3 DNA reads as TGCGCCAGCAGCTTGGCCCGTGGCAGGGGGGCGGATACGCAGTATTTT.

This clonotype was detected ten times or more. The chain combines TRBV20-1 with TRBJ2-2, with 14 bases lining up with TRBD2. The CDR3 contains 15 residues. The J segment lost 6 bases and the V segment lost 5 bases, leaving 5 bases of the junction unmatched. Germline lookup yields CDR1 DFQATT and CDR2 SNEGSKA (reference sequence). CDR3 loop: CSAGGLAGDPGELFF. The CDR3 DNA is TGCAGTGCTGGGGGACTAGCGGGAGATCCCGGGGAGCTGTTTTTT.

In its sample, this clonotype was seen many times. V and J are TRBV9 and TRBJ2-5, with 8 bases that match TRBD2. Per the germline V gene, CDR1 is SGDLS and CDR2 is YYNGEE. The V and J ends lost 3 bases and 4 bases, in that order; junction bases with no gene match: 5. The CDR3 is 14 amino acids. The CDR3 reads CASSDAAGGETQYF. Written as DNA, the CDR3 is TGTGCCAGCAGCGATGCTGCGGGAGGAGAGACCCAGTACTTC.

The chain has TRBV11-2 and TRBJ2-7; 16 positions agree with TRBD2. CDR1 SGHAT and CDR2 FQNNGV come from the germline V gene. CDR3 length: 17 amino acids. V was pared by 5 bases and J by 0 bases, with 4 bases of the junction left unmatched. The CDR3 sequence: CASSPGTSGRVSYEQYF. Written as DNA, the CDR3 is TGTGCCAGCAGCCCGGGGACTAGCGGGAGGGTCTCCTACGAGCAGTACTTC.

The J gene is TRBJ2-6, the V gene TRBV19; D is perhaps TRBD1 or TRBD2 (6 bases each). CDR1 is LNHDA and CDR2 is SQIVND in the germline V gene (reference sequence). Trimming stripped 1 base from V and 4 bases from J, with 20 bases between. This CDR3 is built from 19 residues. The CDR3 region is CASSIGVGGLGSGANVLTF. Here the CDR3 DNA reads TGTGCCAGTAGTATAGGCGTAGGGGGGTTAGGATCCGGGGCCAACGTCCTGACTTTC.

The chain links TRBV5-6 to TRBJ2-3, with a tentative D call TRBD1 (6 bases). Germline-derived CDR1 and CDR2 are SGHDT and YYEEEE. This CDR3 spans 13 amino acids. Between the trimmed V and J ends, which lost 3 bases and 7 bases, there was a span of 12 bases. CDR3 loop: CASSSRTVYTQYF. For the CDR3, the DNA is TGTGCCAGCAGCTCAAGGACAGTGTATACGCAGTATTTT.

The chain uses TRBV12-3 or TRBV12-4 and TRBJ2-1, with TRBD2 identical over 10 bases. Trimming removed 4 bases from V and 1 base from J; junction bases left unmatched: 10. The length of the CDR3 is 18 residues. The CDR3 here is CASSSTYSGRRSYNEQFF. In nucleotides, the CDR3 is TGTGCCAGCAGTTCAACCTATAGCGGGAGGCGTTCCTACAATGAGCAGTTCTTC.

This clonotype was counted at least ten times. This chain joins TRBV20-1 and TRBJ2-7, with no clear D. This CDR3 contains 12 residues. Trimming stripped 5 bases from V and 3 bases from J, with 11 bases between. Germline V gives CDR1 DFQATT, CDR2 SNEGSKA (reference sequence). The CDR3 bases are TGCAGTGCTTCCAGGAAAAACTACGAGCAGTACTTC. It specifies CSASRKNYEQYF.

The chain is built from TRBV18 and TRBJ2-1, with D possibly being TRBD1 (6 bases). The CDR3 consists of 19 residues. The germline V gene encodes CDR1 KGHSH and CDR2 LQKENI. V lost 2 bases and J lost 1, with 21 bases in between. CDR3 region: CASSPRGSTRPDSYNEQFF. Written as DNA, the CDR3 is TGTGCCAGCTCACCAAGGGGGAGTACTAGGCCAGATTCCTACAATGAGCAGTTCTTC.

This clonotype was picked up many times. The J gene is TRBJ2-7, the V gene TRBV6-1; 11 nucleotides line up with TRBD1. V trimming: 6 bases; J trimming: 4 bases; junction bases outside the gene matches: 8. CDR1 is MNHNS and CDR2 is SASEGT in the germline V gene. The CDR3 is 15 amino acids. CDR3 loop: CASSGPGQGVYEQYF. The DNA for the CDR3 is TGTGCCAGCAGCGGACCGGGACAGGGGGTTTACGAGCAGTACTTC.

In this sample, this clonotype turned up many times. V gene TRBV6-1 combines with J gene TRBJ2-2; weak D call: TRBD2 (5 bases). CDR1 is MNHNS, CDR2 SASEGT, per germline. The CDR3 has 14 amino acids. V shed 5 bases and J shed 5 bases, with 12 bases lying between them. CDR3 region: CASSSTRSTGELFF. CDR3 nucleotides: TGTGCCAGCAGTTCAACTAGATCAACCGGGGAGCTGTTTTTT.

This clonotype was seen a handful of times. V and J are TRBV6-1 and TRBJ1-4; a possible D gene is TRBD1 (5 bases). CDR3 length: 14 amino acids. Trimming pared 6 bases from V and 4 bases from J, leaving 12 bases between. From germline, CDR1 is MNHNS and CDR2 SASEGT. The CDR3 loop reads CASRPTASNEKLFF. The CDR3 nucleotides are TGTGCCAGCAGGCCGACAGCGAGTAATGAAAAACTGTTTTTT.

This sequence joins TRBV19 and TRBJ2-6; the D is unclear. V gave up 6 bases and J gave up 0 bases, with 12 bases separating them. The CDR3 sequence is 16 residues long. Germline-derived CDR1 and CDR2 are LNHDA and SQIVND (reference sequence). In DNA, the CDR3 is TGTGCCAGTAGCTTCGCCAGTGGCTCTGGGGCCAACGTCCTGACTTTC. Protein: CASSFASGSGANVLTF.